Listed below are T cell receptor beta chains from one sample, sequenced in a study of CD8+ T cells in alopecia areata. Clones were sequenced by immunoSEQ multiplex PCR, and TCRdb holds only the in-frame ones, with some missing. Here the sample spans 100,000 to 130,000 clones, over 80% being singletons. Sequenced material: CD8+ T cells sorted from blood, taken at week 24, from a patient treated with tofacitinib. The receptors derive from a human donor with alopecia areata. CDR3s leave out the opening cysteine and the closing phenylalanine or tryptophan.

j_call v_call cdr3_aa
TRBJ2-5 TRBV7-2 ASSFLGTQY
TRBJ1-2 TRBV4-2 ASSQVSATAYGYT
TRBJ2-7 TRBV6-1 ASSDTIGGAQNEQY
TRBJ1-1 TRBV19 ASSTGAVTEAF
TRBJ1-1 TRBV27 ASTRTGGRTEAF
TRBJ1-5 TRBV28 ASSLTPATGEWRYSNQPQH
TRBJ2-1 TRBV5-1 ASSFSGGPYNEQF
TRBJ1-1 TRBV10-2 ASSEPGSEAF
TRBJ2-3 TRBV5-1 ASSWNTDTQY
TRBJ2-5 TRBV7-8 ASSPGQTGKQETQY
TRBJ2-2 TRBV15 ATSRGSGEGSGELF
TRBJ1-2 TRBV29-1 SVEEKGRGYGYT
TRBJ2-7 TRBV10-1 ASSDLQGPHYEQY
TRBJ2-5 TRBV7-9 ASTGRAGPSETQY